The 20 T cell receptor beta chains below were found in one sample sequenced in a study of blood T cell repertoires in COVID-19. The data were produced by immunoSEQ multiplex PCR, yet TCRdb's version contains in-frame clones alone and is incomplete. The profile shows about 150,000 clones, 75% to 80% of them singletons. The source material was peripheral blood. These receptors all stem from an older man with acute or convalescent COVID-19.

The chain recombines TRBV5-8 with TRBJ1-1; TRBD1 matches at 10 bases. V shed 0 bases and J 4 bases; nucleotides not matched to a gene: 3. Per the germline V gene, CDR1 is SGHTS and CDR2 is YDEGEE. The CDR3 loop spans 15 amino acids. The CDR3 coding sequence is TGTGCCAGCAGCTTGGGTGACAGGGGGCGCACTGAAGCTTTCTTT. Amino acids: CASSLGDRGRTEAFF.

This clone was picked up one time. The V gene is TRBV6-5, the J gene TRBJ2-3, with D possibly TRBD2 on 6 matching bases. Per the germline V gene, CDR1 is MNHEY and CDR2 is SVGAGI. The CDR3 sequence is 16 residues long. Trimming cost V 1 base and J 0 bases, with 11 bases left between them. The chain's CDR3 is CASSYWGGVSTDTQYF. The CDR3 nucleotides read TGTGCCAGCAGTTACTGGGGCGGGGTGAGCACAGATACGCAGTATTTT.

Only a few counts were recorded for this clone. The chain has TRBV6-5 and TRBJ1-5; D not certain. The CDR3 spans 14 residues. Germline values: CDR1 MNHEY, CDR2 SVGAGI. The germline V and J ends were trimmed by 4 bases and 4 bases, with 11 bases remaining between them. The CDR3, as DNA: TGTGCCAGCAGTTCCCCTCGGGAGAATCAGCCCCAGCATTTT. Its protein is CASSSPRENQPQHF.

This sequence joins TRBV21-1 and TRBJ2-7; TRBD2 reflects the table's D call only, with no check against the DNA. TRBV21-1 is shown as a pseudogene. The CDR3 runs to 11 residues. CDR3 protein: CASSWGGEQYF. In nucleotides, the CDR3 is TGTGCCAGCTCCTGGGGGGGCGAGCAGTACTTC.

The chain is built from TRBV3-1 (or the pseudogene TRBV3-2) and TRBJ2-2, with D possibly being TRBD1 (6 bases). The ends were cut back, 11 bases at V and 2 bases at J, with 18 bases in the middle. From germline, CDR1 is LGHDT and CDR2 YNNKEL (reference sequence). The CDR3 has 15 amino acids. Here the CDR3 DNA reads TGTGCCTCCGCCGCGATAGGGGGAAACACCGGGGAGCTGTTTTTT. Translated, it gives CASAAIGGNTGELFF.

This chain links TRBV5-1 with TRBJ1-5; 7 bases fit TRBD1. Germline assignment: CDR1 SGHRS and CDR2 YFSETQ. This CDR3 contains 14 residues. Losses at the gene ends were 5 bases for V and 3 bases for J; bases not matched to a gene: 5. CDR3 sequence reads: CASRAGTDNQPQHF. CDR3 nucleotides: TGCGCCAGCAGAGCCGGGACAGACAATCAGCCCCAGCATTTT.

Written as DNA, the CDR3 is TGCGCCAGCAACGGGGGGGCCGGGACTCAGGAGACCCAGTACTTC. Amino acid sequence: CASNGGAGTQETQYF. The chain carries TRBV5-1 and TRBJ2-5; 8 bases agree with TRBD2. Trimming removed 6 bases from V and 5 bases from J; junction bases left unmatched: 12. The CDR3 runs to 15 residues. Germline-derived CDR1 and CDR2 are SGHRS and YFSETQ.

This chain connects TRBV3-1 (or the pseudogene TRBV3-2) to TRBJ1-5; D perhaps matches TRBD1 (5 bases). The CDR3 totals 15 residues. Per the germline V gene, CDR1 is LGHDT and CDR2 is YNNKEL (reference sequence). Trimming left V 1 base short and J 2 bases short, with 9 bases between. The CDR3 region is CASSQGAGGNQPQHF. CDR3 in DNA: TGTGCCAGCAGCCAAGGAGCGGGGGGCAATCAGCCCCAGCATTTT.

The chain links TRBV19 to TRBJ1-1, with 7 bases identical to TRBD1. Germline V gives CDR1 LNHDA, CDR2 SQIVND (reference sequence). Trimming removed 7 bases from V and 3 bases from J; junction bases left unmatched: 11. CDR3 length: 15 residues. CDR3 in DNA: TGTGCCAGTACCGACCGGACAGGTGGGTACACTGAAGCTTTCTTT. Translation gives CASTDRTGGYTEAFF.

The chain carries TRBV5-1 and TRBJ2-5; 8 bases are a match to TRBD1. Germline values: CDR1 SGHRS, CDR2 YFSETQ. V shed 3 bases, J shed 5 bases, and the junction held 9 bases outside the gene matches. The CDR3 has 15 amino acids. In DNA form, the CDR3 reads TGCGCCAGCAGCTCCCCTGGACAGGGAACGGAGACCCAGTACTTC. Translated: CASSSPGQGTETQYF.

The rearrangement links TRBV2 to TRBJ2-7, with TRBD1 matching 7 bases. The CDR3 contains 13 residues. With 8 bases clipped from V and 2 bases from J, the junction kept 6 bases outside the gene matches. Germline assignment: CDR1 SNHLY and CDR2 FYNNEI. CDR3 protein: CASVRDRAYEQYV. The CDR3 DNA follows: TGTGCCAGCGTCCGGGACAGAGCCTACGAGCAGTACGTC.

The chain uses TRBV15 and TRBJ2-4; 7 bases line up with TRBD1. The V gene's germline CDR1 is LNHNV and CDR2 YYDKDF (reference sequence). The V gene end was trimmed by 3 bases and the J gene end by 1 base; junction bases not matched to a gene: 6. The CDR3 spans 16 residues. The CDR3 reads CATSREQGSAKNIQYF. As DNA, the CDR3 is TGTGCCACCAGCAGGGAACAGGGGTCTGCCAAAAACATTCAGTACTTC.

The chain combines TRBV2 with TRBJ1-4, with D perhaps matching TRBD1 (5 bases). CDR1 and CDR2 (germline): SNHLY, FYNNEI. V lost 6 bases and J lost 8, with 13 bases in between. This CDR3 is built from 13 residues. Here the CDR3 reads CASRTGGFEKLFF. The CDR3 DNA is TGTGCCAGCAGAACAGGCGGTTTCGAAAAACTGTTTTTT. The whole variable domain, filled in from reference TRBV2 and TRBJ1-4, reads EPEVTQTPSHQVTQMGQEVILRCVPISNHLYFYWYRQILGQKVEFLVSFYNNEISEKSEIFDDQFSVERPDGSNFTLKIRSTKLEDSAMYFCASRTGGFEKLFFGSGTQLSVL.

The chain employs TRBV5-1 and TRBJ2-3; 11 bases fit TRBD2. The V segment lost 5 bases and the J segment 3 bases; nucleotides outside the gene matches: 8. This CDR3 has 16 amino acids. Germline loops: CDR1 SGHRS, CDR2 YFSETQ. Here the CDR3 reads CASSLSGGETTDTQYF. The CDR3 region has the DNA TGCGCCAGCAGTCTTAGCGGGGGGGAGACTACAGATACGCAGTATTTT.

J is TRBJ2-5 and V is TRBV6-1; 9 nucleotides align to TRBD2. Trimming took 4 bases from V and 5 from J; bases not matched to a gene: 11. The CDR3 totals 16 residues. The germline V gene encodes CDR1 MNHNS and CDR2 SASEGT. In DNA, the CDR3 is TGTGCCAGCAGTGCTCCGGCGGGGGGGCCGGGGGAGACCCAGTACTTC. Translating gives CASSAPAGGPGETQYF.

V gene TRBV9 combines with J gene TRBJ2-7; tentative D call: TRBD1 (5 bases). The germline V and J ends were trimmed by 0 bases and 3 bases, with 10 bases remaining between them. The germline CDR1 and CDR2 sequences are SGDLS and YYNGEE. The CDR3 has 14 amino acids. CDR3 coding DNA: TGTGCCAGCAGCGTAGATCAGGGCCTCTACGAGCAGTACTTC. Encoded protein: CASSVDQGLYEQYF. Complete variable domain (other parts from reference TRBV9 and TRBJ2-7): DSGVTQTPKHLITATGQRVTLRCSPRSGDLSVYWYQQSLDQGLQFLIQYYNGEERAKGNILERFSAQQFPDLHSELNLSSLELGDSALYFCASSVDQGLYEQYFGPGTRLTVT.

V usage is TRBV25-1 and J usage is TRBJ2-3; 8 bases agree with TRBD1. The length of the CDR3 is 14 residues. With V trimmed by 8 bases and J by 0 bases, 4 bases remained unmatched. CDR1 MGHDK and CDR2 SYGVNS come from the germline V gene. CDR3 bases: TGTGCCAGCCAATGGACAGGGAGCACAGATACGCAGTATTTT. Its protein product is CASQWTGSTDTQYF.

This clone was recorded only once. V usage is TRBV28 and J usage is TRBJ1-2; D unresolved. This CDR3 is built from 13 residues. Trimming removed 5 bases from V and 3 bases from J, with 10 bases in between. Germline CDR1 reads MDHEN; CDR2 reads SYDVKM. This CDR3 is CASSPPGDYGYTF. DNA of the CDR3: TGTGCCAGCAGTCCCCCCGGGGACTATGGCTACACCTTC.

This clone was seen a few times. This rearrangement joins TRBV18 to TRBJ2-7, with TRBD2 matching 7 bases. The CDR3 runs 16 residues. Germline V gene lookup returns CDR1 KGHSH and CDR2 LQKENI. V gave up 3 bases and J gave up 0 bases; unmatched junction bases: 8. The CDR3 spells CASSPPGLSFSYEQYF. CDR3 coding DNA: TGTGCCAGCTCACCGCCGGGACTATCTTTCTCCTACGAGCAGTACTTC.

V is TRBV10-2 and J is TRBJ2-7; 8 bases map to TRBD1. CDR1 WSHSY and CDR2 SAAADI come from the germline V gene. The CDR3 runs 14 residues. V was clipped by 6 bases and J by 0 bases; unmatched bases: 4. Written as DNA, the CDR3 is TGCGCCAGCAGCCCACAGGGGGGCTCCTACGAGCAGTACGTC. Translation: CASSPQGGSYEQYV.